These 21 T cell receptor beta chains came from one sample sequenced in a study of tumor-infiltrating lymphocytes in primary liver carcinoma. Germline DNA was extracted alongside blood RNA, which was obtained from unsorted whole blood. Researchers generated TCR beta cDNA from around 510 ng of total RNA, relying on a constant-region primer. Slightly modified ARM-PCR served as the procedure for the TCR beta libraries. These libraries came from three rounds of nested multiplex PCR. The opening two PCR rounds, about 11 cycles each, paired TRBV1-TRBV30 forward primers with a C-beta reverse primer. TCRdb itself ran the multiplex PCR reads through MiXCR, one entry per CDR3 protein. The table lists about 350,000 distinct CDR3 sequences, around three fifths of them singletons. The sample consisted of peripheral blood. These TCRs come from a man between 35 and 55 years old with primary liver carcinoma and hepatitis B virus infection.

This clonotype appeared many times. In DNA, the CDR3 is TGTGCCAGCAGCACTCGACAGGCTAACTCCTACGAGCAGTACTTC. This translates into CASSTRQANSYEQYF. The rearrangement joins TRBV12-3 or TRBV12-4 to TRBJ2-7, with D tentatively TRBD1 (6 bases). V was shortened by 6 bases and J by 0 bases, with 15 bases between the two germline ends. CDR3 length equals 15 residues.

The V gene is TRBV5-1, the J gene TRBJ2-3, with TRBD1 matching over 7 bases. The CDR3 is made up of 16 amino acids. Germline V gene sequence: CDR1 SGHRS, CDR2 YFSETQ. The trim removed 4 bases at V and 1 base at J, leaving 9 bases unmatched. DNA for the CDR3: TGCGCCAGCAGCCCGGACGTGACAGGGCGCACAGATACGCAGTATTTT. This codes for CASSPDVTGRTDTQYF.

The V call is TRBV28, the J call TRBJ2-3; 7 bases fit TRBD2. The CDR3 consists of 15 residues. With 5 bases clipped from V and 0 bases from J, the junction kept 5 bases outside the gene matches. Germline assignment: CDR1 MDHEN and CDR2 SYDVKM. CDR3 nucleotides: TGTGCCAGCAGTCCCTCCGGGAGGAGCACAGATACGCAGTATTTT. Residues: CASSPSGRSTDTQYF.

This clonotype was observed many times. The CDR3 coding sequence is TGTGCCAGCAGTTATCCGGGAGGGAGAGTGGAGACCCAGTACTTC. It codes for CASSYPGGRVETQYF. V usage is TRBV6-5 and J usage is TRBJ2-5; 8 bases map to TRBD2. Germline V gene data show CDR1 as MNHEY and CDR2 as SVGAGI. The CDR3 has 15 amino acids. Trimming cost V 3 bases and J 5 bases; bases outside gene matches: 8.

This clonotype showed up just once. This chain uses TRBV6-6 with TRBJ2-7; maybe TRBD2 (5 bases). CDR3 length equals 15 residues. The germline V and J ends were trimmed by 6 bases and 7 bases, with 22 bases remaining between them. CDR1 is MNHNY and CDR2 is SVGAGI in the germline V gene (reference sequence). In DNA, the CDR3 is TGTGCCAGCAGCTCACTAGGTATAAGTAACTATGAGCAGTACTTC. It specifies CASSSLGISNYEQYF.

This clonotype showed up many times. This chain connects TRBV12-3 or TRBV12-4 to TRBJ1-2; the D gene is possibly TRBD1 (6 bases). The CDR3 is 13 amino acids. V lost 3 bases and J 8 bases, leaving 13 bases between the germline ends. CDR3 coding DNA: TGTGCCAGCAGTTTGTCAGGGGTAGAAGGCTACACCTTC. It codes for CASSLSGVEGYTF.

A word on this clonotype: One base away lies a much larger clone, so this may be a sequencing read error. The rearrangement joins TRBV4-1 to TRBJ2-7; D unresolved. This CDR3 has 13 amino acids. Germline V gene sequence: CDR1 MGHRA, CDR2 YSYEKL. As DNA, the CDR3 is TGCGCCAGCAGCCAAGGAAGTGTTTACGGGCAGTACTTC. It codes for CASSQGSVYGQYF.

The gene calls are TRBV29-1 and TRBJ1-2; no clear D. Germline-derived CDR1 and CDR2 are SQVTM and ANQGSEA. This CDR3 is 13 amino acids long. Written as DNA, the CDR3 is TGCAGTGTGTGGGGAAGTTCGAAATATGGCTACACCTTC. It yields the protein CSVWGSSKYGYTF.

Concerning this clonotype itself: At one boundary the junction diverges from the germline segment, which might be a read error. The genes are TRBV29-1 and TRBJ2-5; D perhaps matches TRBD1 (5 bases). Germline V CDR1 and CDR2: SQVTM, ANQGSEA. The CDR3 length is 12 residues. The CDR3 spells CSAETVGVTQYF. The CDR3 nucleotides read TGCAGCGCTGAAACCGTAGGGGTGACTCAGTACTTC.

Concerning this clonotype itself: Just one base apart from a much larger clone, this may be a read error. This chain joins TRBV10-3 and TRBJ1-2; D remains ambiguous. Germline lookup yields CDR1 ENHRY and CDR2 SYGVKD. Trimming removed 2 bases at V and 10 bases at J, with 14 bases between. This CDR3 contains 13 residues. The CDR3 reads CAISEDPSSDYTF. The CDR3 DNA reads as TGTGCCATCAGTGAGGACCCGTCTTCTGACTACACCTTC.

Details on this clonotype: Compared with germline, one end of the junction differs, possibly owing to a read error. The chain employs TRBV10-3 and TRBJ2-2; D might be TRBD2 (6 bases). From germline, CDR1 is ENHRY and CDR2 SYGVKD. The CDR3 is made up of 14 amino acids. CDR3 protein: CAISERVGGGDLFF. The DNA for the CDR3 is TGTGCCATCAGTGAGCGGGTGGGAGGCGGGGACCTGTTTTTT.

The rearrangement uses TRBV28 and TRBJ1-2; 9 bases line up with TRBD1. Germline CDR1 is MDHEN and CDR2 is SYDVKM. J lost 3 bases, V lost 4 bases, and 3 bases had no gene match. The length of the CDR3 is 14 residues. CDR3 region: CASSWDREDYGYTF. The CDR3 DNA reads TGTGCCAGCAGTTGGGACAGGGAGGACTATGGCTACACCTTC.

About this clonotype itself: This clone may be a read error of a much larger clone one base away. The genes are TRBV12-3 or TRBV12-4 and TRBJ2-3, with 10 bases fitting TRBD2. This CDR3 is 17 amino acids long. CDR3 nucleotides: TGTACCAGCAGTTTCGGACTTACTAGCGGGATAACAGATACGCAGTATTTT. This gives the protein CTSSFGLTSGITDTQYF.

On this clonotype: At one end, the junction sequence differs from germline, possibly due to a read error. The V and J genes are TRBV6-1 and TRBJ2-1; no clear D gene. The V gene's germline CDR1 is MNHNS and CDR2 SASEGT. The CDR3 loop spans 12 amino acids. The CDR3 nucleotides read TGTGCCAGCGGCACCACGGAATATGAGCAGTTATTC. As protein: CASGTTEYEQLF.

A few counts support this clonotype. The J gene is TRBJ2-1, the V gene TRBV10-3, with D unresolved. Per the germline V gene, CDR1 is ENHRY and CDR2 is SYGVKD. CDR3 size: 13 residues. The germline V and J ends were trimmed by 10 bases and 7 bases, with 17 bases remaining between them. The CDR3 spells CATDRGTENEQFF. The CDR3 bases are TGTGCCACCGACCGAGGCACCGAGAATGAGCAGTTCTTC.

The table lists this clonotype with many counts. The genes are TRBV6-2 or TRBV6-3 and TRBJ2-7; no reliable D call. CDR1 and CDR2 (germline): MNHEY, SVGEGT. Trimming left V 7 bases short and J 2 bases short, with 9 bases between. The CDR3 runs to 12 residues. The CDR3 sequence is CASTSVAYEQYF. In DNA, the CDR3 is TGTGCCAGCACCTCCGTAGCCTACGAGCAGTACTTC.

As for this clonotype: This may stem from a read error, because a much larger clone lies one nucleotide away. The chain joins TRBV6-1 to TRBJ1-5; D uncertain. The V gene's germline CDR1 is MNHNS and CDR2 SASEGT. This CDR3 spans 13 amino acids. Written as DNA, the CDR3 is TGTGCCAGCAGCCGAGACTACAATAAGCCCCAGCATTTT. Protein: CASSRDYNKPQHF.

This clonotype was counted at least ten times. V is TRBV29-1 and J is TRBJ2-4, with 8 bases aligning to TRBD1. This CDR3 has 19 residues. V shed 4 bases and J 9 bases; nucleotides not matched to a gene: 26. Germline values: CDR1 SQVTM, CDR2 ANQGSEA. For the CDR3, the DNA is TGCAGCGTTGTAGTCGGACAGGGTCTGGGCGCGTGGGGAAAGGGCATTCAGTACTTC. It specifies CSVVVGQGLGAWGKGIQYF.

This clonotype has a single count. In this CDR3 the conserved last residue, phenylalanine or tryptophan, is missing, so a read error is likely. The chain has TRBV10-3 and TRBJ2-3; 8 nucleotides line up with TRBD2. Germline values: CDR1 ENHRY, CDR2 SYGVKD. V was clipped by 10 bases and J by 0 bases; unmatched bases: 6. The CDR3 covers 14 residues. The CDR3 DNA sequence: TGTGCCACTCAACGGGGGGGGAGCACAGATACGCAGTATTCT. Residues: CATQRGGSTDTQYS.

Comment on this clonotype: Lacking the conserved final phenylalanine or tryptophan, this CDR3 likely reflects a read error. The chain links TRBV5-6 to TRBJ2-1; D is unresolved. The length of the CDR3 is 17 residues. Germline CDR1 is SGHDT and CDR2 is YYEEEE. This CDR3 is CASRLDPRVSSYNQQFL. Written as DNA, the CDR3 is TGTGCCAGCAGATTGGACCCAAGAGTAAGCTCCTACAATCAGCAGTTCCTC.

The chain recombines TRBV11-2 with TRBJ1-1, with 8 bases lining up with TRBD1. This CDR3 is 14 amino acids long. Germline V gene sequence: CDR1 SGHAT, CDR2 FQNNGV. Germline trimming cut 5 bases from V and 7 bases from J; bases unmatched to any gene: 9. The CDR3 DNA is TGTGCCAGCAGCAAGGGACAGGAGGCTGGTGAAGCTTTCTTT. This encodes CASSKGQEAGEAFF.